What follows is one T cell receptor beta chain and its context. Its antigen remains unidentified. This CDR3 spans 16 amino acids. Trimming stripped 4 bases from V and 1 base from J, with 14 bases between. Germline V gene sequence: CDR1 LNHNV, CDR2 YYDKDF (reference sequence). This specimen comes from a study of shared clonotypes between healthy human individuals. Study observations and caveats: Sampling included only blood; tissue repertoires likely differ.

Per the authors' pipeline: ImmunoSEQ supplied junction-only sequences lacking quality scores, so filtering was different. The table came from immunoSEQ multiplex PCR; TCRdb's copy has only in-frame clones and leaves some out. V, J and clone size derive from that table, while D and trimming were established from the DNA sequence. The repertoire includes roughly 700,000 clones, less than 95% of them detected once, and 34% sits in the top ten. The rearrangement links TRBV15 to TRBJ1-3; tentatively, D is TRBD1 (6 bases). Sequences were obtained from memory CD8+ T cells from PBMCs. Subset indicated: CD45RO+ cells pooled with CCR7-negative TemRA cells. The receptor comes from a man aged 18 to 30 in good health. Some clones in this sample may be carry-over from other donors' samples. CDR3 region: CATSTGTGTSGNTIYF. The CDR3 coding sequence is TGTGCCACCAGCACCGGAACGGGGACATCTGGAAACACCATATATTTT.